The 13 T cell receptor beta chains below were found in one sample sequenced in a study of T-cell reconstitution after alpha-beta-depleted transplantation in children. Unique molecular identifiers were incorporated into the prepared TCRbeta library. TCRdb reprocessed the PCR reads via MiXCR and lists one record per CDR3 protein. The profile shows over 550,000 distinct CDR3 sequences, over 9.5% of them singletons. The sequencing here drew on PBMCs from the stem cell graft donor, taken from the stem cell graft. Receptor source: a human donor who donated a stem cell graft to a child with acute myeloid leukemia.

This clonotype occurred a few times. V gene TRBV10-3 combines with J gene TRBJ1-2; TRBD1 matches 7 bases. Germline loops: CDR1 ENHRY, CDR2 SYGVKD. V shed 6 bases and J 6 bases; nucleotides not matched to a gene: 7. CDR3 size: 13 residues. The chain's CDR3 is CAIRSQGTDGYTF. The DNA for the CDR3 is TGTGCCATCAGATCACAGGGGACGGATGGCTACACCTTC.

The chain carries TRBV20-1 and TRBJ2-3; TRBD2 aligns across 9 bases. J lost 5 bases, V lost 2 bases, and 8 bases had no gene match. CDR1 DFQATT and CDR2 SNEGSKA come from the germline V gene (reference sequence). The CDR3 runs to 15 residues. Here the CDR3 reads CSARMTSGGGDTQYF. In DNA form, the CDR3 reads TGCAGTGCTAGAATGACTAGCGGAGGAGGAGATACGCAGTATTTT.

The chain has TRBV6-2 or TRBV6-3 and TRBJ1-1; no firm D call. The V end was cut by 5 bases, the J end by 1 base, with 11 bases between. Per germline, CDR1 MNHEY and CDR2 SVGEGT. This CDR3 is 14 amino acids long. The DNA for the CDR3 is TGTGCCAGCAGTATCCGGGTCCCGAACACTGAAGCTTTCTTT. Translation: CASSIRVPNTEAFF.

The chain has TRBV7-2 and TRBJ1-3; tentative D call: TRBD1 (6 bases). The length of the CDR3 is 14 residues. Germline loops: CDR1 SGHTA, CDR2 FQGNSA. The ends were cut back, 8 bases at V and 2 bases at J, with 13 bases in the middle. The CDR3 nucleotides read TGTGCCAGCTCTCTGGGGGCGGCTGGAAACACCATATATTTT. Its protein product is CASSLGAAGNTIYF.

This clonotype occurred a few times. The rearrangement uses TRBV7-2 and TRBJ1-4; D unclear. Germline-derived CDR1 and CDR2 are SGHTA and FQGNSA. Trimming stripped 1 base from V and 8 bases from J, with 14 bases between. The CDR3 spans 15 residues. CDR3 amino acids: CASSLDPTRGEKLFF. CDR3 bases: TGTGCCAGCAGCTTAGATCCGACCCGAGGGGAAAAACTGTTTTTT.

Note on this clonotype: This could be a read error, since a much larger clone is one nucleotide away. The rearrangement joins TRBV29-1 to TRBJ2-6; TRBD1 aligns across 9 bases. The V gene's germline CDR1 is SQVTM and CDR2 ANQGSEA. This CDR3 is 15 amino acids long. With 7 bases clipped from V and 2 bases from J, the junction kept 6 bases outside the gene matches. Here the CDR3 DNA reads TGCAGCGCCGCAACAGGGGGCCCTGGGGCCAACGTCCTGACTTTC. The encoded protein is CSAATGGPGANVLTF.

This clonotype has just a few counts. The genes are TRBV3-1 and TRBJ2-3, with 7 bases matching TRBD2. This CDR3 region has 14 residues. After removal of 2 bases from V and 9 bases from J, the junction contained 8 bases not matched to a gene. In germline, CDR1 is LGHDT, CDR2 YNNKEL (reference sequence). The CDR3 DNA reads TGTGCCAGCAGCCAAAGGACTAGTGGGACGACGCAGTATTTT. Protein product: CASSQRTSGTTQYF.

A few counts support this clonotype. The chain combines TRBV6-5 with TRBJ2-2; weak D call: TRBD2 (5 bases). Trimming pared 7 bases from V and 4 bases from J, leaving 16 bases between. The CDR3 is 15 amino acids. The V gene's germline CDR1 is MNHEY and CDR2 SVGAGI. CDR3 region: CASTRGGEGTGELFF. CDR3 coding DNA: TGTGCCAGCACCCGCGGCGGAGAGGGCACCGGGGAGCTGTTTTTT.

CDR3 sequence reads: CATSRRGQQYEQYF. CDR3 bases: TGTGCCACCAGCAGACGGGGACAGCAATACGAGCAGTACTTC. The genes are TRBV15 and TRBJ2-7; 7 nucleotides match TRBD1. This CDR3 comprises 14 residues. J lost 4 bases, V lost 2 bases, and 5 bases had no gene match. CDR1 and CDR2 (germline): LNHNV, YYDKDF (reference sequence).

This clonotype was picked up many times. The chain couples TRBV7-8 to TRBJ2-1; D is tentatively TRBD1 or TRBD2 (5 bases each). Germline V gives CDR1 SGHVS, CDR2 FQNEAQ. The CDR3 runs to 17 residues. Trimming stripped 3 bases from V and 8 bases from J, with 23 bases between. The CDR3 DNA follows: TGTGCCAGCAGCTTCCCGGGCTCCCGAGGGGTGGGGGATGAGCAGTTCTTC. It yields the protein CASSFPGSRGVGDEQFF.

The CDR3 nucleotides read TGTGCCACCAGTGATCGGACTAGCGGGAGGACCACCCTCTACAATGAGCAGTTCTTC. This encodes CATSDRTSGRTTLYNEQFF. The chain carries TRBV24-1 and TRBJ2-1; 14 bases are a match to TRBD2. Germline CDR1 KGHDR, CDR2 SFDVKD. This CDR3 is 19 amino acids long. J was trimmed by 3 bases and V by 3 bases; bases with no gene match: 9.

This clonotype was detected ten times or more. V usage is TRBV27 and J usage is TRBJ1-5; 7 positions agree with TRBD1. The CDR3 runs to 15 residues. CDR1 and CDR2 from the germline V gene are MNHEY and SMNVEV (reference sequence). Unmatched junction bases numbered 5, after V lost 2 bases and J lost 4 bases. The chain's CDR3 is CASSLMAGGNQPQHF. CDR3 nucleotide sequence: TGTGCCAGCAGTTTAATGGCAGGGGGAAATCAGCCCCAGCATTTT.

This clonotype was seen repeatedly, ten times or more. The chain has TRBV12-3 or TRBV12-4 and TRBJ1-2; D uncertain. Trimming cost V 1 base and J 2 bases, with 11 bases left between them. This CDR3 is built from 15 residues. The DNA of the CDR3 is TGTGCCAGCAGTTTAGGTCCAGGACCAAACTATGGCTACACCTTC. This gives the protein CASSLGPGPNYGYTF.